This is a list of T cell receptor beta chains from one sample in a study of cytomegalovirus exposure and HLA in healthy donors. Sequenced by immunoSEQ multiplex PCR; TCRdb stores in-frame clones only, minus some. The repertoire includes about 89,000 clones, around four fifths of them detected once, and more than 1.3% sits in the top ten. Sequenced: PBMCs. These receptors all stem from a male donor in good health and CMV-seronegative. Each CDR3 is given with its conserved first and last residue. D genes are given only for firm matches. Size is stated for part of the rows, as once, few or many counts, or as a class when the clone is expanded.

D gene	V gene	J gene	clone size	CDR3 DNA	CDR3 protein
TRBD2	TRBV11-2	TRBJ2-5	NA	TGTGCCAGCGGGCGCGGGGGAGGGTACCAAGAGACCCAGTACTTC	CASGRGGGYQETQYF
NA	TRBV5-1	TRBJ1-2	NA	TGCGCCAGCAGCCTCCGTGAGGGAGGCTATGTCTACACCTTC	CASSLREGGYVYTF
NA	TRBV7-9	TRBJ1-1	NA	TGTGCCAGCAGCTTAGCCTCTAAGAACACTGAAGCTTTCTTT	CASSLASKNTEAFF
NA	TRBV27	TRBJ1-1	NA	TGTGCCAGCAGTTCGGGAGGGCCACTGAACACTGAAGCTTTCTTT	CASSSGGPLNTEAFF
NA	TRBV7-2	TRBJ1-5	NA	TGTGCCAGCAGCTTAGTAGGGAGTCCTTTTATTAGCAATCAGCCCCAGCATTTT	CASSLVGSPFISNQPQHF
NA	TRBV6-5	TRBJ1-5	NA	TGTGCCAGCAGATGGCGACAGGCTAGCAATCAGCCCCAGCATTTT	CASRWRQASNQPQHF
NA	TRBV4-1	TRBJ1-1	NA	TGCGCCAGCAGCCAAGACCGCCGGGACACCTTCACGGGGACTGAAGCTTTCTTT	CASSQDRRDTFTGTEAFF
NA	TRBV29-1	TRBJ1-2	few	TGCAGCGTTGAAGATCGGGGGGATGGCTACACCTTC	CSVEDRGDGYTF
NA	TRBV29-1	TRBJ2-7	few	TGCAGCGTTGAAGACCCGGACAGCTCCTACGAGCAGTACTTC	CSVEDPDSSYEQYF
TRBD1	TRBV4-3	TRBJ1-1	NA	TGCGCCAGCAGCGGGGGGACAGGGCAAATCTACACTGAAGCTTTCTTT	CASSGGTGQIYTEAFF
TRBD2	TRBV5-6	TRBJ2-1	once	TGTGCCAGCGCTGGACTAGCGGGAAGGGCCTCCGTGGTTGAGCAGTTCTTC	CASAGLAGRASVVEQFF
NA	TRBV9	TRBJ1-1	few	TGTGCCAGCAGCCCTCCCTGGGGGCCTGAAGCTTTCTTT	CASSPPWGPEAFF
NA	TRBV19	TRBJ1-5	NA	TGTGCCAGTAGTACCTCAGGGCCAGGGCCCCAGCATTTT	CASSTSGPGPQHF
TRBD1	TRBV5-1	TRBJ1-1	NA	TGCGCCAGCAGCTCTGACAGGGTCGGTGCTGAAGCTTTCTTT	CASSSDRVGAEAFF
NA	TRBV4-1	TRBJ2-7	NA	TGCGCCAGCAGCCAAGAAGGCGCTGAGGGTAGGATGGACGAGCAGTACTTC	CASSQEGAEGRMDEQYF
TRBD1	TRBV6-5	TRBJ1-2	NA	TGTGCCAGCAGTTACGGAACAGGGGTGGGCTATGGCTACACCTTC	CASSYGTGVGYGYTF
TRBD1	TRBV7-2	TRBJ2-7	NA	TGTGCCAGCAGCTCCGCAGGGACAGGGTCCTACGAGCAGTACTTC	CASSSAGTGSYEQYF
NA	TRBV28	TRBJ2-7	NA	TGTGCCAGCACCTCGACGGCCGGGTTGGACGAGCAGTACTTC	CASTSTAGLDEQYF
NA	TRBV18	TRBJ2-7	NA	TGTGCCAGCTCACCAAGGGGGGGCACCTACGAGCAGTACTTC	CASSPRGGTYEQYF
NA	TRBV28	TRBJ1-1	few	TGTGCCAGCACCCTATCACGCCGGGCTGAAGCTTTCTTT	CASTLSRRAEAFF
NA	TRBV5-4	TRBJ2-2	once	TGTGCCAGCAGCAGATCGGAGGGCGCCGGGGAGCTGTTTTTT	CASSRSEGAGELFF
TRBD1	TRBV5-1	TRBJ2-2	NA	TGCGCCAGCAGCTTCGAGACAGGGGCCACCACCGGGGAGCTGTTTTTT	CASSFETGATTGELFF
NA	TRBV6-5	TRBJ1-1	NA	TGTGCCAGCAGTCCTTACGGGGACACTGAAGCTTTCTTT	CASSPYGDTEAFF
TRBD2	TRBV7-2	TRBJ2-1	NA	TGTGCCAGCAGCCTATCACTAGCGGGAGGGGAGGGTGAGCAGTTCTTC	CASSLSLAGGEGEQFF
NA	TRBV9	TRBJ2-7	NA	TGTGCCAGCAGCTTGAGACAGACCTCCTACGAGCAGTACTTC	CASSLRQTSYEQYF
TRBD1	TRBV5-4	TRBJ2-7	few	TGTGCCAGCAGCTTGGGAGGGGGCCGGTACGAGCAGTACTTC	CASSLGGGRYEQYF